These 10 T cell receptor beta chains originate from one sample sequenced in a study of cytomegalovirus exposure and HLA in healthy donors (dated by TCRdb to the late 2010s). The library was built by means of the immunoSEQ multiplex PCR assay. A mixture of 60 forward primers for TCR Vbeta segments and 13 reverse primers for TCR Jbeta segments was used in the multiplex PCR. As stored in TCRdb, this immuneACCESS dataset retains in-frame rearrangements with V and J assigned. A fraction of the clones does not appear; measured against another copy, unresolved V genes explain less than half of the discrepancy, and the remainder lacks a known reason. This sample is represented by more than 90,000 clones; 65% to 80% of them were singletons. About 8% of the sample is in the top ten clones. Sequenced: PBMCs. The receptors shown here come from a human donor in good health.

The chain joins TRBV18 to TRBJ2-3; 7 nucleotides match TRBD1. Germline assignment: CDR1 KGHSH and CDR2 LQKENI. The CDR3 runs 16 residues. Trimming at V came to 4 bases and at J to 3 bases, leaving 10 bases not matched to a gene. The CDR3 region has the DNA TGTGCCAGCTCACGCACCCCCGACAGGGCTACAGATACGCAGTATTTT. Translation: CASSRTPDRATDTQYF.

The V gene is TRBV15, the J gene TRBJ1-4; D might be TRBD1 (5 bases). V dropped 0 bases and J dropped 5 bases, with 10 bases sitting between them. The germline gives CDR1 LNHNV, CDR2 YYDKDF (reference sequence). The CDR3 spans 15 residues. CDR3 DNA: TGTGCCACCAGCAGAGATGGCAGGGAAAATGAAAAACTGTTTTTT. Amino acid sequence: CATSRDGRENEKLFF.

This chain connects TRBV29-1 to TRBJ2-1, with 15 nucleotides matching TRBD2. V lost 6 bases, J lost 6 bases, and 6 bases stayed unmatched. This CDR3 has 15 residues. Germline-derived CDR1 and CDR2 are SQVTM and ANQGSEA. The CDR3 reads CSVDGLAGGPNEQFF. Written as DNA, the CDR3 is TGCAGCGTGGACGGACTAGCGGGGGGGCCCAATGAGCAGTTCTTC.

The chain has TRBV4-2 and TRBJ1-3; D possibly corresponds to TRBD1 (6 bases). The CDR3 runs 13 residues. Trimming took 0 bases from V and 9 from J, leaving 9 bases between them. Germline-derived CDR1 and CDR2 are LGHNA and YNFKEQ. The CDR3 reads CASSQEPDSTIYF. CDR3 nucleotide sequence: TGTGCCAGCAGCCAAGAACCGGACAGCACCATATATTTT.

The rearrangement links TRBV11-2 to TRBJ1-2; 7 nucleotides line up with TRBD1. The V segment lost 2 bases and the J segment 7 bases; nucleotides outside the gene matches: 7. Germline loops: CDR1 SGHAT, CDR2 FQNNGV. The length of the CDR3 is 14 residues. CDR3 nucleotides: TGTGCCAGCAGCTTAAATACAGGGGACGGTGGCTACACCTTC. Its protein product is CASSLNTGDGGYTF.

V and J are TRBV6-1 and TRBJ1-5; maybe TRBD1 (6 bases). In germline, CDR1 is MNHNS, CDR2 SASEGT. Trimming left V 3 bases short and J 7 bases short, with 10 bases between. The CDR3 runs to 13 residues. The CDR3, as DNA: TGTGCCAGCAGTGATACAGGGTACCAGCCCCAGCATTTT. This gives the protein CASSDTGYQPQHF.

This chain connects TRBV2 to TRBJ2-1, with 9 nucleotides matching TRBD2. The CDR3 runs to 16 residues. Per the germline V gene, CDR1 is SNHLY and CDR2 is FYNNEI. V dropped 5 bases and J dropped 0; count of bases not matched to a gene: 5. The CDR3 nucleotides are TGTGCCAGCAGTACTATTAGCGGGAGCTCCTACAATGAGCAGTTCTTC. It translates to CASSTISGSSYNEQFF.

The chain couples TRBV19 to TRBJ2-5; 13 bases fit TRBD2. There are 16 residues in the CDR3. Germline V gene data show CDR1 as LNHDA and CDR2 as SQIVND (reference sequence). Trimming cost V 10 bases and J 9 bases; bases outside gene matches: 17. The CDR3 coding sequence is TGTGCCACCCCTCGGACTAGCGGGGGAACTATAGGGGCCCAGTACTTC. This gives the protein CATPRTSGGTIGAQYF.

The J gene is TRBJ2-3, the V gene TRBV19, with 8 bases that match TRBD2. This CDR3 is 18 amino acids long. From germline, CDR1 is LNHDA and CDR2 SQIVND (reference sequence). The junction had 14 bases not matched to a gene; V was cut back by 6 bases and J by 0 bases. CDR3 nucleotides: TGTGCCAGTAGATCACTAAAGAAAACGGGGGGGAGCACAGATACGCAGTATTTT. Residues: CASRSLKKTGGSTDTQYF. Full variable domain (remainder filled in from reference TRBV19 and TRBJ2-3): DGGITQSPKYLFRKEGQNVTLSCEQNLNHDAMYWYRQDPGQGLRLIYYSQIVNDFQKGDIAEGYSVSREKKESFPLTVTSAQKNPTAFYLCASRSLKKTGGSTDTQYFGPGTRLTVL.

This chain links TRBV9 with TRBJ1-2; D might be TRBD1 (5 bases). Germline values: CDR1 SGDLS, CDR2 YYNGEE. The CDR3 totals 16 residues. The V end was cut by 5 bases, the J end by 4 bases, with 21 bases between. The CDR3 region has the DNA TGTGCCAGCAGTGAGGGGCTCGGGGGATGGAGCTATGGCTACACCTTC. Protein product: CASSEGLGGWSYGYTF.